One sample yielded the 13 T cell receptor beta chains listed below, sequenced in a study of blood T cell repertoires in COVID-19. The protocol was immunoSEQ multiplex PCR, while the TCRdb copy is restricted to in-frame clones and leaves out a portion. The sample includes under 350,000 clones, roughly 90% of them seen just once. Sample: peripheral blood. Receptors were obtained from a man in his forties with acute or convalescent COVID-19.

This chain joins TRBV10-3 and TRBJ1-2; 9 bases fit TRBD1. The CDR3 has 15 amino acids. The V gene's germline CDR1 is ENHRY and CDR2 SYGVKD. Germline trimming cut 7 bases from V and 0 bases from J; bases unmatched to any gene: 6. CDR3 sequence (DNA): TGTGCCATCAAGGGACAGGGAATATCTAACTATGGCTACACCTTC. Its translation is CAIKGQGISNYGYTF.

The chain couples TRBV5-4 to TRBJ1-2; possible D gene TRBD1, 6 bases. The germline CDR1 and CDR2 sequences are SGHNT and YYREEE (reference sequence). V dropped 4 bases and J dropped 8 bases, with 12 bases sitting between them. The CDR3 has 12 amino acids. In nucleotides, the CDR3 is TGTGCCAGCAGCCCAGGGGAAGGGGGCTACACCTTC. Translated, it gives CASSPGEGGYTF.

This chain joins TRBV27 and TRBJ2-7, with D possibly being TRBD1 (6 bases). Trimming removed 4 bases from V and 1 base from J, with 8 bases in between. This CDR3 comprises 13 residues. Germline V lookup: CDR1 MNHEY, CDR2 SMNVEV (reference sequence). The CDR3 DNA sequence: TGTGCCAGCAGTTACAGGGCGTCCTACGAGCAGTACTTC. Protein product: CASSYRASYEQYF.

The genes are TRBV2 and TRBJ2-1; D is perhaps TRBD1 (6 bases). This CDR3 spans 14 amino acids. Germline CDR1 is SNHLY and CDR2 is FYNNEI. Trimming removed 7 bases at V and 7 bases at J, with 17 bases between. CDR3 residues: CASNHRDLGNEQFF. The CDR3 DNA reads as TGTGCCAGCAACCACAGGGATCTGGGGAATGAGCAGTTCTTC. Full variable domain (missing parts from reference TRBV2 and TRBJ2-1): EPEVTQTPSHQVTQMGQEVILRCVPISNHLYFYWYRQILGQKVEFLVSFYNNEISEKSEIFDDQFSVERPDGSNFTLKIRSTKLEDSAMYFCASNHRDLGNEQFFGPGTRLTVL.

The chain recombines TRBV5-6 with TRBJ1-1; D not certain. The CDR3 is 13 residues long. The V gene lost 4 bases and the J gene lost 4 bases, with 11 bases spanning the gap. Germline V gene data show CDR1 as SGHDT and CDR2 as YYEEEE. CDR3 protein: CASSRPVPTEAFF. As DNA, the CDR3 is TGTGCCAGCAGCCGTCCCGTCCCCACTGAAGCTTTCTTT.

The chain is built from TRBV10-3 and TRBJ1-4, with D maybe TRBD1 (5 bases). Germline V gives CDR1 ENHRY, CDR2 SYGVKD. The CDR3 has 13 amino acids. V was shortened by 3 bases and J by 3 bases, with 5 bases between the two germline ends. The CDR3 here is CAISDRANEKLFF. CDR3 nucleotide sequence: TGTGCCATCAGTGACAGGGCTAATGAAAAACTGTTTTTT.

The chain has TRBV5-6 and TRBJ2-3; D call uncertain. This CDR3 is 16 amino acids long. In germline, CDR1 is SGHDT, CDR2 YYEEEE. V was cut by 4 bases and J by 0 bases, with 15 bases left in between. CDR3 in amino acids: CASSIFSDASTDTQYF. The CDR3 nucleotides are TGTGCCAGCAGCATATTCAGTGATGCTAGCACAGATACGCAGTATTTT.

V gene TRBV5-1 combines with J gene TRBJ1-1; 7 nucleotides agree with TRBD1. Germline-derived CDR1 and CDR2 are SGHRS and YFSETQ. The J segment lost 11 bases and the V segment lost 4 bases, leaving 11 bases of the junction unmatched. The CDR3 runs 13 residues. CDR3 nucleotide sequence: TGCGCCAGCAGCGATCGACAGGGTGGTATGGCTTTCTTT. This encodes CASSDRQGGMAFF.

V is TRBV19 and J is TRBJ2-2, with TRBD1 as a possible D gene (6 bases). Germline loops: CDR1 LNHDA, CDR2 SQIVND (reference sequence). This CDR3 has 14 residues. Trimming shortened V by 7 bases and J by 1 base, and 10 bases separated the two germline ends. CDR3 sequence (DNA): TGTGCCAGTACCCTGGGACAGAACACCGGGGAGCTGTTTTTT. Protein: CASTLGQNTGELFF.

The chain has TRBV29-1 and TRBJ1-1, with 7 positions matching TRBD1. CDR1 and CDR2 from the germline V gene are SQVTM and ANQGSEA. The CDR3 has 10 amino acids. With V trimmed by 6 bases and J by 7 bases, 2 bases remained unmatched. CDR3: CSVRQGEAFF. DNA for the CDR3: TGCAGCGTCCGACAGGGTGAAGCTTTCTTT.

This clone was seen just once. The V call is TRBV6-5, the J call TRBJ1-2; 7 nucleotides agree with TRBD1. J gave up 1 base and V 5 bases, and 7 bases lay outside the gene matches. Germline V gene data show CDR1 as MNHEY and CDR2 as SVGAGI. The CDR3 covers 15 residues. The DNA for the CDR3 is TGTGCCAGCAGTAGGGGGCCCGGAGGTAACTATGGCTACACCTTC. Amino acids: CASSRGPGGNYGYTF.

V gene TRBV5-6 combines with J gene TRBJ1-1; 7 bases map to TRBD1. The CDR3 loop spans 19 amino acids. Germline-derived CDR1 and CDR2 are SGHDT and YYEEEE. V gave up 2 bases and J gave up 1 base; unmatched junction bases: 17. CDR3 residues: CASSFLTGQNIGKNTEAFF. The CDR3 DNA is TGTGCCAGCAGCTTTTTGACGGGACAGAACATAGGAAAGAACACTGAAGCTTTCTTT.

To note about this clone: The sample holds other DNA sequences that translate to the same CDR3. This sequence joins TRBV9 and TRBJ1-1; D not resolved. The germline V gene has CDR1 SGDLS and CDR2 YYNGEE. Trimming left V 0 bases short and J 8 bases short, with 11 bases between. This CDR3 region has 13 residues. The CDR3 region has the DNA TGTGCCAGCAGCGTAGACGGAGGGCTGGAAGCTTTCTTT. Protein product: CASSVDGGLEAFF.